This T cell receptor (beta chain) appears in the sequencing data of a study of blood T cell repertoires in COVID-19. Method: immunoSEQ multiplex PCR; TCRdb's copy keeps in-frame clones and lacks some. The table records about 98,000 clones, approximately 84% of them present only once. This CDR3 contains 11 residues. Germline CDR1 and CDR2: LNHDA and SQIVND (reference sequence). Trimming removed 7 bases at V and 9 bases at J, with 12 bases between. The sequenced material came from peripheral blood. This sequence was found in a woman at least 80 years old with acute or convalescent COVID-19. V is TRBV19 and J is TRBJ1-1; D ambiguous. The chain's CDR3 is CASIGRPQAFF. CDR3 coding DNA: TGTGCCAGTATTGGGCGCCCCCAAGCTTTCTTT.